The clone carrying this T cell receptor beta chain was seen many times. Four PCR rounds used nested alpha and beta constant region primers plus the SP2 primer. TCRdb itself ran the 5' RACE reads through MiXCR, one entry per CDR3 protein. The sample has approximately 32,000 distinct CDR3 sequences; 16% are singletons. The CDR3 length is 14 residues. Germline trimming cut 3 bases from V and 0 bases from J; bases unmatched to any gene: 1. Germline values: CDR1 SGHKS, CDR2 YYEKEE (reference sequence). TCR cDNA received a 3' ligated oligonucleotide that carried a UMI. Reverse transcription used DNase-treated unsorted total RNA, aiming for roughly 1 to 1000 ng. These data originate in a study of naive and memory T cell subsets.

The TCR originated in a female donor in good health. The chain employs TRBV5-5 and TRBJ2-7; TRBD1 agrees at 9 bases. CDR3 sequence: CASSWTGDSYEQYF. The CDR3 bases are TGTGCCAGCAGCTGGACAGGGGACTCCTACGAGCAGTACTTC.